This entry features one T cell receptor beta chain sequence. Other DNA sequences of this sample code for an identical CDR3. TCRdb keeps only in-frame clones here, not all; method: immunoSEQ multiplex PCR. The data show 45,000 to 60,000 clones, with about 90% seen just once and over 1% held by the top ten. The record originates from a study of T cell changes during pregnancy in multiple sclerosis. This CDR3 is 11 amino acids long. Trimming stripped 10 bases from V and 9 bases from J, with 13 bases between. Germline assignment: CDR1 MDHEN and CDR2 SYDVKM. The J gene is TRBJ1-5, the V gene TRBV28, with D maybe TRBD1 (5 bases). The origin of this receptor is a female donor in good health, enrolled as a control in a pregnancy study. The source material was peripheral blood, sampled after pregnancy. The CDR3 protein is CATGGAGPQHF. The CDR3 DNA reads TGTGCCACGGGGGGTGCAGGGCCCCAGCATTTT.